The clone carrying this TCR beta chain was observed a few times. The antigen is undetermined. The sample comes from a study of long-term antiretroviral therapy in people with HIV. Study overall: About a decade before 2015, the earliest samples were taken when ART was typically delayed.

Researchers ran immunoSEQ v3.0 at survey level. Measured with immunoSEQ multiplex PCR; TCRdb has only the in-frame clones, and not every one. This sample has 9,500 or so clones, with roughly three quarters found just once. Trimming took 1 base from V and 1 from J; bases not matched to a gene: 6. CDR1 is SEHNR, CDR2 FQNEAQ, per germline (reference sequence). The CDR3 has 16 amino acids. Whole-study findings and limits: The data indicate that diversity increased after ART but remained below transplant donor controls.

This TCR was recovered from a man aged 35 to 55 with HIV. The sample in question was unsorted PBMCs, obtained 1.8 years before starting antiretroviral therapy. The V and J genes are TRBV7-9 and TRBJ2-7, with TRBD2 matching over 8 bases. Written as DNA, the CDR3 is TGTGCCAGCAGCTTAGTAGGGGCGGGGGGATCCTACGAGCAGTACTTC. Translating it yields CASSLVGAGGSYEQYF.